Detailed here is one T cell receptor (beta chain). Its antigen is not known. The sample is drawn from a study of OX40 agonist ivuxolimab in advanced cancers. Background on the study: An anti-OX40 (CD134) antibody with agonistic activity, ivuxolimab, was administered to patients. Broader study findings: Mean expanded clone counts were higher in CD8+ than CD4+ T cells. Not determined was the antigen specificity of the expanded peripheral T cells.

Baseline was the first blood sampling point, followed by cycle 4 day 1 and cycle 7 day 1. This CDR3 spans 15 amino acids. The repertoire was sequenced with immunoSEQ multiplex PCR; TCRdb's copy has only in-frame clones and lacks some. The profile shows 65,000 to 90,000 clones, about 85% of them singletons. Specimen: CD4+ or CD8+ T cells sorted from blood, collected in a trial of the OX40 agonist ivuxolimab. The source of this sequence is an adult with an advanced solid tumor such as melanoma, head and neck, liver or kidney cancer. The chain links TRBV21-1 to TRBJ2-7; the table's D call, TRBD2, was not checked against the DNA. TRBV21-1 corresponds to a pseudogene. The CDR3 sequence: CASSKPGTSGGEQYF. The CDR3 DNA reads as TGTGCCAGCAGCAAGCCCGGGACTAGCGGGGGGGAGCAGTACTTC.